The rows below give T cell receptor delta chains drawn from one sample of a study of gamma-delta T cells after stem cell transplantation. TCRdb fed the RT-PCR reads to CATT. The sample has 1,500 to 2,000 delta-chain clones, 45% to 50% seen once. The sample was gamma-delta T cells. The source of these receptors is a human donor. It is not recorded whose cells these are; they may come from a transplant donor. Each CDR3 is given with its conserved first and last residue. Not every row has a clone size; where given, it reads once, few, many or a size class.

TRDV2 | 18 | large | CACDTLTGGNSYTDKLIF
TRDV2 | 18 | . | CACDTLVRGSPYTDKLIF
TRDV2 | 19 | . | CACDTAGGYASWDTRQMFF
TRDV2 | 23 | few | CACDTVRGILSGASSWDTRQMFF
TRDV2 | 16 | . | CACDPVGGYNTDKLIF
TRDV2 | 19 | . | CACDRLLGDTGPYTDKLIF
TRDV2 | 17 | few | CACDRLLGDTKSDKLIF
TRDV2 | 14 | . | CACDSLGDTDKLIF
TRDV2 | 17 | few | CACDQSYWGHDTDKLIF
TRDV2 | 18 | large | CACDPLEGIARGTDKLIF
TRDV2 | 14 | . | CACDTLLASDKLIF
TRDV1 | 24 | few | CALGETTTTLRALLGDPFTDKLIF
TRDV2 | 16 | . | CACDTVGWGSPPELIF
TRDV2 | 22 | large | CACDPLHSPLLGNYGHTDKLIF
TRDV2 | 14 | . | CACDSILGTDKLIF
TRDV2 | 17 | . | CACDQVLGGHSSDKLIF
TRDV2 | 18 | once | CACDSLPGGHSYTDKLIF
TRDV2 | 18 | . | CACDTVGAALWLTAQLFF
TRAV29/DV5 | 17 | . | CAVRPTSTGSYTDKLIF
TRDV2 | 18 | few | CACDTLGDNDAGADKLIF
TRDV2 | 16 | . | CACDTLGGQYTDKLIF